Below, 30 T cell receptor beta chains from the same sample are listed, as sequenced in a study of OX40 agonist ivuxolimab in advanced cancers. The method was immunoSEQ multiplex PCR; TCRdb's version includes in-frame clones alone and lacks a portion of them. The data show about 40,000 clones, 85% seen once. The sample here was CD4+ or CD8+ T cells sorted from blood, taken in a trial of the OX40 agonist ivuxolimab. These receptors were collected from an adult with an advanced solid tumor such as melanoma, head and neck, liver or kidney cancer.

The chain uses TRBV27 and TRBJ2-4, with D unresolved. The V gene lost 6 bases and the J gene lost 0 bases, with 12 bases spanning the gap. Germline V gene lookup returns CDR1 MNHEY and CDR2 SMNVEV (reference sequence). This CDR3 has 15 amino acids. CDR3 sequence: CASSRNSVAKNIQYF. The CDR3 coding sequence is TGTGCCAGCAGCCGTAACAGTGTAGCCAAAAACATTCAGTACTTC.

The chain combines TRBV4-3 with TRBJ2-7, with D perhaps being TRBD1 or TRBD2 (5 bases each). CDR3 length: 17 amino acids. Looked up from germline, CDR1 is LGHNA and CDR2 is YSLEER. V dropped 0 bases and J dropped 2 bases, with 17 bases sitting between them. The CDR3 is CASSQDYRDLETYEQYF. CDR3 sequence (DNA): TGCGCCAGCAGCCAAGACTACCGGGACCTGGAGACCTACGAGCAGTACTTC.

This clone was seen once. This chain connects TRBV15 to TRBJ2-3; 11 nucleotides align to TRBD1. CDR1 LNHNV and CDR2 YYDKDF come from the germline V gene (reference sequence). This CDR3 has 15 amino acids. Losses at the gene ends were 5 bases for V and 8 bases for J; bases not matched to a gene: 9. The CDR3 DNA is TGTGCCACCAGCCTTCGCCAGGACAGGGGGCCTACGCAGTATTTT. Its translation is CATSLRQDRGPTQYF.

The J gene is TRBJ1-4, the V gene TRBV25-1, with D possibly being TRBD1 (5 bases). V lost 2 bases, J lost 6 bases, and 10 bases lay in between. This CDR3 is built from 14 residues. The germline V gene has CDR1 MGHDK and CDR2 SYGVNS. CDR3 nucleotide sequence: TGTGCCAGCAGTGAAGCGACAGCTGATGAAAAACTGTTTTTT. It yields the protein CASSEATADEKLFF.

The chain recombines TRBV7-9 with TRBJ2-3, with D possibly matching TRBD2 (6 bases). Germline V lookup: CDR1 SEHNR, CDR2 FQNEAQ (reference sequence). V was trimmed by 4 bases and J by 0 bases, leaving 8 bases between them. This CDR3 comprises 14 residues. DNA for the CDR3: TGTGCCAGCAGCTACGGGACTAGCACAGATACGCAGTATTTT. This sequence encodes CASSYGTSTDTQYF.

The V and J genes are TRBV6-6 and TRBJ2-7; 11 bases agree with TRBD2. Germline CDR1 and CDR2: MNHNY and SVGAGI (reference sequence). The CDR3 contains 15 residues. V dropped 4 bases and J dropped 4; count of bases not matched to a gene: 6. CDR3 protein: CASSLGLAEIYEQYF. CDR3 in DNA: TGTGCCAGCAGTTTGGGACTAGCGGAGATATACGAGCAGTACTTC.

J is TRBJ2-2 and V is TRBV30; D not resolved. V lost 6 bases, J lost 3 bases, and 5 bases lay in between. The CDR3 is made up of 11 amino acids. The V gene's germline CDR1 is GTSNPN and CDR2 SVGIG (reference sequence). The CDR3 sequence: CACTHTGELFF. CDR3 coding DNA: TGTGCCTGTACCCACACCGGGGAGCTGTTTTTT.

The chain couples TRBV7-6 to TRBJ2-1, with TRBD2 identical over 11 bases. Germline V lookup: CDR1 SGHVS, CDR2 FNYEAQ. CDR3 size: 17 residues. Trimming took 2 bases from V and 3 from J; bases not matched to a gene: 6. CDR3 in amino acids: CASSLRPLAGDYNEQFF. DNA of the CDR3: TGTGCCAGCAGCTTAAGGCCACTAGCGGGGGACTACAATGAGCAGTTCTTC.

The chain is built from TRBV4-3 and TRBJ2-1; 9 nucleotides agree with TRBD2. The CDR3 runs to 14 residues. After removal of 4 bases from V and 9 bases from J, the junction contained 7 bases not matched to a gene. CDR1 is LGHNA and CDR2 is YSLEER in the germline V gene. CDR3 bases: TGCGCCAGCAGCCCCGTCGGGACTAGCCTTGAGCAGTTCTTC. It encodes CASSPVGTSLEQFF.

V usage is TRBV7-9 and J usage is TRBJ1-1; no clear D gene. V was clipped by 7 bases and J by 8 bases, with 8 bases between them. Germline V gene data show CDR1 as SEHNR and CDR2 as FQNEAQ (reference sequence). The CDR3 extends over 10 amino acids. This CDR3 reads CASMGGEAFF. CDR3 DNA sequence: TGTGCCAGCATGGGAGGGGAAGCTTTCTTT.

The chain carries TRBV13 and TRBJ1-3; TRBD1 matches 9 bases. V lost 3 bases, J lost 7 bases, and 10 bases stayed unmatched. The CDR3 contains 16 residues. Germline assignment: CDR1 PRHDT and CDR2 FYEKMQ (reference sequence). In DNA form, the CDR3 reads TGTGCCAGCAGCTTCCTGAGGACAGGGGTTTTCAACACCATATATTTT. This encodes CASSFLRTGVFNTIYF.

The chain has TRBV5-6 and TRBJ2-7, with D tentatively TRBD1 (5 bases). The CDR3 sequence is 16 residues long. V was cut by 2 bases and J by 0 bases, with 15 bases left in between. The germline V gene encodes CDR1 SGHDT and CDR2 YYEEEE. The CDR3 DNA is TGTGCCAGCAGCTTCCAAGGGGCAGAGAGCTCCTACGAGCAGTACTTC. Its translation is CASSFQGAESSYEQYF.

This chain joins TRBV27 and TRBJ2-3, with 10 positions matching TRBD2. V lost 7 bases to trimming and J lost 0 bases; unmatched junction nucleotides: 10. The CDR3 extends over 17 amino acids. Germline V gene sequence: CDR1 MNHEY, CDR2 SMNVEV (reference sequence). The CDR3 here is CASTLSPSGSSTDTQYF. The CDR3 DNA is TGTGCCAGCACCTTATCGCCTAGCGGGAGTAGCACAGATACGCAGTATTTT.

The chain links TRBV25-1 to TRBJ2-7; no definite D call. CDR1 MGHDK and CDR2 SYGVNS come from the germline V gene. V was trimmed by 3 bases and J by 5 bases, leaving 11 bases between them. The CDR3 has 13 amino acids. CDR3 in amino acids: CASSEGRNHEQYF. The CDR3 region has the DNA TGTGCCAGCAGTGAGGGAAGGAACCACGAGCAGTACTTC.

The gene calls are TRBV30 and TRBJ2-3; 10 bases fit TRBD2. Trimming took 4 bases from V and 4 from J; bases not matched to a gene: 2. Germline lookup yields CDR1 GTSNPN and CDR2 SVGIG (reference sequence). The CDR3 runs 13 residues. The CDR3 DNA is TGTGCCTGGAACAGCGGGGGGGCAGATACGCAGTATTTT. Protein: CAWNSGGADTQYF.

This clone was seen more than once but under ten times. The chain recombines TRBV4-3 with TRBJ2-7; D is unresolved. V lost 0 bases and J lost 2, with 11 bases in between. Germline-derived CDR1 and CDR2 are LGHNA and YSLEER. This CDR3 is 15 amino acids long. CDR3 nucleotides: TGCGCCAGCAGCCAAGATCCCCAGACAACCTACGAGCAGTACTTC. It translates to CASSQDPQTTYEQYF.

The chain recombines TRBV28 with TRBJ2-5, with D hard to call. The CDR3 extends over 15 amino acids. The V gene's germline CDR1 is MDHEN and CDR2 SYDVKM. V dropped 5 bases and J dropped 2 bases, with 15 bases sitting between them. CDR3 amino acids: CASSRPPGRQETQYF. Here the CDR3 DNA reads TGTGCCAGCAGTCGACCCCCGGGTCGGCAAGAGACCCAGTACTTC.

This clone has just one count. The chain has TRBV6-6 and TRBJ1-1; D is unresolved. CDR1 is MNHNY, CDR2 SVGAGI, per germline (reference sequence). This CDR3 region has 14 residues. Trimming stripped 3 bases from V and 5 bases from J, with 13 bases between. The CDR3 sequence is CASSYVDGSTEAFF. Written as DNA, the CDR3 is TGTGCCAGCAGTTATGTAGACGGGAGTACTGAAGCTTTCTTT.

The rearrangement joins TRBV6-5 to TRBJ2-1; TRBD2 matches at 12 bases. This CDR3 is 15 amino acids long. Germline V gives CDR1 MNHEY, CDR2 SVGAGI. V was clipped by 0 bases and J by 7 bases; unmatched bases: 1. CDR3 sequence reads: CASSYSTSGRNEQFF. In DNA, the CDR3 is TGTGCCAGCAGTTACTCAACTAGCGGGAGGAATGAGCAGTTCTTC.

The chain couples TRBV11-3 to TRBJ2-3; 8 positions agree with TRBD2. J gave up 5 bases and V 0 bases, and 4 bases lay outside the gene matches. Germline-derived CDR1 and CDR2 are SGHNT and YENEEA. This CDR3 region has 15 residues. The CDR3 protein is CASSLDGGEVDTQYF. CDR3 in DNA: TGTGCCAGCAGCTTAGACGGGGGGGAAGTAGATACGCAGTATTTT.

This clone was seen a few times. The chain employs TRBV7-9 and TRBJ2-1; TRBD2 is a possible D gene (5 bases). V lost 3 bases, J lost 0 bases, and 6 bases lay in between. The CDR3 length is 14 residues. From germline, CDR1 is SEHNR and CDR2 FQNEAQ (reference sequence). CDR3 residues: CASSFEGSYNEQFF. In nucleotides, the CDR3 is TGTGCCAGCAGCTTCGAGGGCTCCTACAATGAGCAGTTCTTC.

The CDR3 region is CASSSRTGMHQETQYF. The DNA for the CDR3 is TGTGCCAGCAGTTCTCGGACAGGAATGCACCAAGAGACCCAGTACTTC. This chain uses TRBV28 with TRBJ2-5; 7 nucleotides match TRBD1. V shed 4 bases and J 0 bases; nucleotides not matched to a gene: 8. Germline loops: CDR1 MDHEN, CDR2 SYDVKM. The CDR3 runs to 16 residues.

The chain uses TRBV4-1 and TRBJ1-2; D might be TRBD1 (5 bases). The germline V and J ends were trimmed by 3 bases and 4 bases, with 12 bases remaining between them. Germline lookup yields CDR1 MGHRA and CDR2 YSYEKL. The CDR3 extends over 14 amino acids. CDR3: CASSHGTASYGYTF. Here the CDR3 DNA reads TGCGCCAGCAGCCATGGGACTGCATCCTATGGCTACACCTTC.

This clone has more than one count but fewer than ten. The chain carries TRBV6-4 and TRBJ2-6; D is unresolved. Trimming stripped 2 bases from V and 1 base from J, with 3 bases between. Germline CDR1 and CDR2: MRHNA and SNTAGT. This CDR3 is 14 amino acids long. The CDR3 is CASSDTSGANVLTF. CDR3 DNA: TGTGCCAGCAGTGACACATCTGGGGCCAACGTCCTGACTTTC.

This clone was detected a few times. This chain joins TRBV19 and TRBJ1-1, with a weak D call TRBD1 (5 bases). V lost 6 bases and J 5 bases, leaving 13 bases between the germline ends. From germline, CDR1 is LNHDA and CDR2 SQIVND (reference sequence). The length of the CDR3 is 13 residues. CDR3 sequence (DNA): TGTGCCAGTAGGGGGGAAGAGGATACTGAAGCTTTCTTT. It specifies CASRGEEDTEAFF. Looking up the rest from reference TRBV19 and TRBJ1-1 gives the full variable domain: DGGITQSPKYLFRKEGQNVTLSCEQNLNHDAMYWYRQDPGQGLRLIYYSQIVNDFQKGDIAEGYSVSREKKESFPLTVTSAQKNPTAFYLCASRGEEDTEAFFGQGTRLTVV.

CDR3 sequence (DNA): TGTGCCAGTAGTATAGATACGTTTAAGGGGATGGCTGGAAACACCATATATTTT. Translated: CASSIDTFKGMAGNTIYF. The J gene is TRBJ1-3, the V gene TRBV19; tentatively, D is TRBD1 (5 bases). Germline V gene lookup returns CDR1 LNHDA and CDR2 SQIVND (reference sequence). Trimming stripped 0 bases from V and 2 bases from J, with 17 bases between. The CDR3 loop spans 18 amino acids.

The chain is built from TRBV25-1 and TRBJ2-1; TRBD1 might be the D (5 bases). This CDR3 region has 14 residues. The germline V and J ends were trimmed by 5 bases and 4 bases, with 12 bases remaining between them. Germline loops: CDR1 MGHDK, CDR2 SYGVNS. The CDR3 is CASSIGEVYNEQFF. CDR3 DNA sequence: TGTGCCAGCAGTATAGGGGAAGTATACAATGAGCAGTTCTTC.

This rearrangement joins TRBV4-1 to TRBJ1-5, with D hard to call. Trimming shortened V by 4 bases and J by 5 bases, and 12 bases separated the two germline ends. Germline assignment: CDR1 MGHRA and CDR2 YSYEKL. This CDR3 has 14 amino acids. The chain's CDR3 is CASSLLTDHQPQHF. In DNA form, the CDR3 reads TGCGCCAGCAGCCTCCTGACCGATCATCAGCCCCAGCATTTT.

The gene calls are TRBV11-2 and TRBJ2-7; D may be TRBD2 (5 bases). Germline CDR1 is SGHAT and CDR2 is FQNNGV. The V end was cut by 1 base, the J end by 10 bases, with 11 bases between. This CDR3 has 12 amino acids. The DNA for the CDR3 is TGTGCCAGCAGCTTAGGGGGAGCCTCACAGTACTTC. Encoded protein: CASSLGGASQYF.

The chain joins TRBV5-1 to TRBJ2-7; D remains unclear. The CDR3 is 15 residues long. The V end was cut by 0 bases, the J end by 5 bases, with 15 bases between. The germline CDR1 and CDR2 sequences are SGHRS and YFSETQ. CDR3 region: CASSLEVSGNHEQYF. In DNA, the CDR3 is TGCGCCAGCAGCTTGGAGGTTAGTGGGAACCACGAGCAGTACTTC.